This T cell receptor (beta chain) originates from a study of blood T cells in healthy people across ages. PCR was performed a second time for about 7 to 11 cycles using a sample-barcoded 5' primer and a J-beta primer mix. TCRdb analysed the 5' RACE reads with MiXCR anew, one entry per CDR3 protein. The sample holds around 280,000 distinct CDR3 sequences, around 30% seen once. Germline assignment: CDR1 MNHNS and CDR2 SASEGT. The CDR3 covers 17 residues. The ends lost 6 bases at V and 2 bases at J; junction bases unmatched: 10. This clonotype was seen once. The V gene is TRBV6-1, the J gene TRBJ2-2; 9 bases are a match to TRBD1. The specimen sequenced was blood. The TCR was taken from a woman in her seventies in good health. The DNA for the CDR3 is TGTGCCAGCAGCCGTAGGACAGGGGAAGGCAACACCGGGGAGCTGTTTTTT. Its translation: CASSRRTGEGNTGELFF.